The following is a T cell receptor (beta chain) sequence with its context. Its antigen is unknown. No base-level quality is on record; no much larger clone is a single base apart. This specimen belongs to a study of T cells in Graves' hyperthyroidism and ophthalmopathy (dated by TCRdb to about 2019). Study-wide context: To identify TCR V-J signatures that set the groups apart, the researchers used a discovery cohort of about a hundred patients, made up of 40 to 45 with Graves' ophthalmopathy and about 59 with stable Graves' hyperthyroidism. Whether ophthalmopathy could be predicted prospectively was tested in an independent validation cohort made up of 18 hyperthyroidism patients plus 17 patients who later progressed to ophthalmopathy. The roughly 90 discovery patients were divided at random into training and test sets in a 7:3 ratio. In addition, the study compared T-cell repertoires in thyroid tissue and in blood from a handful of Graves' hyperthyroidism patients. Following sampling, methimazole starting at 30 mg daily was given to hyperthyroidism patients, and high-dose intravenous methylprednisolone was given to ophthalmopathy patients. The paper describes TCR Vbeta CDR3 sequencing of around 140 peripheral blood samples, made up of some 42 ophthalmopathy patients, over 70 hyperthyroidism patients and 17 progressor patients. The study at large found these results: In cross-validation, a model built on a 13 V-J signature told ophthalmopathy apart from stable hyperthyroidism with 85% to 90% sensitivity and roughly 81% specificity, and in testing the same model reached 80%/75%. No statistical method was used to set the sample size in advance, and investigators knew the group allocation. During validation, the model predicted progression to ophthalmopathy a median of around six months ahead of onset, with just under 71% sensitivity and around 73% specificity. Most expanded thyroid clonotypes (frequency above 0.001) were also detected in blood, a finding suggesting that blood repertoires may reflect thyroid immune responses.

The TCR beta CDR3 regions were amplified from RNA transcripts. For the first round of RT-PCR on the TCR CDR3, the HTBI primer set was used together with the Qiagen OneStep RT-PCR kit. A second multiplex PCR round built the libraries, followed by size selection and purification. Libraries were sequenced paired-end with 100 bp reads on an Illumina HiSeq2000. The study's processing was this. SOAPnuke was used to process the raw data, removing reads that contained adapters or uncalled bases, had a mean Phred below 15, or lacked an exact match to the constant primer or identifier. COPE v1.2.5 was used to merge high-quality paired reads, and clonotypes were defined as unique nucleotide sequences. MiTCR v1.1 was used to align clonotypes to the IMGT TRBV, TRBD and TRBJ reference segments. Analysis was restricted to V-J combinations with a frequency above 0.0001, which covered 98% to 99.2% of repertoires. A TCS score was defined as the ratio of F50 (clonal expansion) to E x V (chaos), with BLOSUM62-based TCRdist applied between CDR3 peptides within each V-J. Welch's t-statistics and random forest reduced just over 500 V-J features to 13, which were used in a naive Bayes classifier (R e1071). Thyroid-blood repertoire similarity was quantified with the Morisita-Horn index. The public reads were reanalyzed by TCRdb: fastp trimming at Q25, MiXCR alignment, in-frame beta chains only. Here each entry gathers all rows of one CDR3 protein and keeps the most common genes and DNA. These V and J calls rely on TCRdb rather than the paper's analysis. In all, the sample holds over 650,000 distinct CDR3 sequences, and approximately 42% of those were seen once. The ten largest clones take up under 8.5% of the sample.

Patients with uncontrolled infections, other autoimmune diseases, pregnancy or lactation were excluded. Diagnoses relied on clinical symptoms, serum thyroxine and TRAb, thyroid ultrasound and orbital computed tomography. Trizol reagent was used to extract total RNA, and RNA quality was then checked on an Agilent 2100 Bioanalyzer. Sequencing was performed on peripheral blood or thyroid tissue (not recorded which). This receptor was obtained from an adult man with Graves' disease, either hyperthyroidism or ophthalmopathy (not recorded which).

The base sequence is TGCAGCTTAGCCACTCAGGTTACTGAAGCTTTCTTT. It is translated as CSLATQVTEAFF. The rearranged chain carries TRBV29-1 and TRBJ1-1, with the D gene uncertain. The CDR3, from cysteine to phenylalanine, totals 12 residues. The retained sequence is limited to the CDR3, 36 bases, with the frame set at the first base. V and J are truncated by 8 bases and 5 bases respectively, leaving an intervening sequence of 15 bases. CDR1 and CDR2 were assigned from the germline V gene as SQVTM and ANQGSEA.